The clone carrying this T cell receptor (beta chain) showed up many times. TCRdb reprocessed the 5' RACE reads via MiXCR and lists one record per CDR3 protein. The data contain about 300,000 distinct CDR3 sequences, around 7% of them singletons. From germline, CDR1 is DFQATT and CDR2 SNEGSKA (reference sequence). V dropped 4 bases and J dropped 7 bases, with 20 bases sitting between them. This CDR3 is 15 amino acids long. The data stem from a study of T cells after yellow fever vaccination. The receptor comes from a man aged 18 to 29 who received the YFV17D yellow fever vaccine. V and J are TRBV20-1 and TRBJ2-1; a possible D gene is TRBD2 (6 bases). The sequencing here drew on PBMCs, taken around 45 days after the first yellow fever vaccination. The CDR3 here is CSATIGGGAANEQFF. The CDR3 DNA reads TGCAGTGCTACTATAGGTGGCGGGGCCGCAAATGAGCAGTTCTTC.